These 12 T cell receptor beta chains originate from one sample sequenced in a study of blood T cells in healthy people across ages. Primed by a sample-barcoded 5' primer and a J-beta primer mix, a second PCR proceeded for roughly 7 to 12 cycles. MiXCR, run by TCRdb on the 5' RACE reads, gives a single entry per CDR3 protein. The profile covers 1,500,000 or so distinct CDR3 sequences, with 45% to 70% appearing a single time and more than 6% taken by the ten largest. Sequenced input: blood. Receptor source: a man between 18 and 29 years old in good health.

The chain uses TRBV7-9 and TRBJ2-1, with D tentatively TRBD1 (6 bases). V dropped 1 base and J dropped 4 bases, with 23 bases sitting between them. This CDR3 is 19 amino acids long. The germline V gene encodes CDR1 SEHNR and CDR2 FQNEAQ (reference sequence). CDR3 residues: CASSLDRGTGNSEYNEQFF. In DNA, the CDR3 is TGTGCCAGCAGCTTAGATCGGGGAACAGGGAACAGTGAGTACAATGAGCAGTTCTTC. The complete variable domain, with remaining parts taken from reference TRBV7-9 and TRBJ2-1, reads DTGVSQNPRHKITKRGQNVTFRCDPISEHNRLYWYRQTLGQGPEFLTYFQNEAQLEKSRLLSDRFSAERPKGSFSTLEIQRTEQGDSAMYLCASSLDRGTGNSEYNEQFFGPGTRLTVL.

This chain uses TRBV4-2 with TRBJ1-2; no definite D call. The CDR3 contains 14 residues. V lost 0 bases and J 7 bases, leaving 12 bases between the germline ends. The germline V gene has CDR1 LGHNA and CDR2 YNFKEQ. DNA of the CDR3: TGTGCCAGCAGCCAAGACCCCACCCGAGGTGGCTACACCTTC. It codes for CASSQDPTRGGYTF.

As for this clonotype: A junction boundary mismatches the germline segment, possibly from a read error. This chain uses TRBV4-1 with TRBJ2-3; D is uncertain. This CDR3 is built from 15 residues. Germline lookup yields CDR1 MGHRA and CDR2 YSYEKL. The CDR3 region is CASSQDPGSTDMQYF. CDR3 DNA: TGCGCCAGCAGCCAAGATCCTGGTTCCACAGATATGCAGTATTTT.

The genes are TRBV29-1 and TRBJ2-4, with a tentative D call TRBD2 (5 bases). The closer fit of TRBJ2-7 to the DNA end suggests the J call may be wrong. Per the germline V gene, CDR1 is SQVTM and CDR2 is ANQGSEA. CDR3 length equals 14 residues. The CDR3 protein is CSVASAGDPYEQYF. The DNA for the CDR3 is TGCAGCGTTGCGTCGGCGGGTGACCCATACGAGCAGTACTTC.

This clonotype turned up a few times. The J gene is TRBJ2-7, the V gene TRBV6-5; D gene uncertain. The CDR3 is made up of 14 amino acids. V dropped 0 bases and J dropped 6 bases, with 12 bases sitting between them. Germline-derived CDR1 and CDR2 are MNHEY and SVGAGI. The CDR3: CASSYSDGFGEQYF. In DNA form, the CDR3 reads TGTGCCAGCAGTTACTCGGATGGGTTTGGCGAGCAGTACTTC.

As DNA, the CDR3 is TGCAGTGCTAGAGAGACTAGCGGTTCGTTCTTC. The encoded protein is CSARETSGSFF. The gene calls are TRBV20-1 and TRBJ2-1, with 9 bases matching TRBD2. CDR1 and CDR2 (germline): DFQATT, SNEGSKA (reference sequence). The CDR3 contains 11 residues. Losses at the gene ends were 0 bases for V and 15 bases for J; bases not matched to a gene: 3.

The chain has TRBV7-9 and TRBJ2-5, with TRBD2 matching 7 bases. The J call could be wrong; TRBJ2-7 is a better fit for the DNA end. The CDR3 runs 14 residues. The germline CDR1 and CDR2 sequences are SEHNR and FQNEAQ (reference sequence). For the CDR3, the DNA is TGTGCCAGCACCCAAAGCGGGAATCTCTACGAGCAGTACTTC. Translated, it gives CASTQSGNLYEQYF.

Worth noting for this clonotype: No conserved phenylalanine or tryptophan is present at the end of the CDR3, so a read error is the likely explanation. The V call is TRBV6-7, the J call TRBJ2-5; 10 bases align to TRBD2. TRBV6-7 is an open reading frame whose function is uncertain. The CDR3 contains 15 residues. Unmatched junction bases numbered 6, after V lost 2 bases and J lost 6 bases. CDR3 amino acids: CASSYHASGGQTQYS. The CDR3 DNA is TGTGCCAGCAGTTACCACGCTAGCGGGGGCCAGACCCAGTACTCC.

This clonotype was detected only a few times. The rearrangement uses TRBV6-5 and TRBJ2-2; TRBD2 matches at 12 bases. The junction had 9 bases not matched to a gene; V was cut back by 0 bases and J by 4 bases. The CDR3 covers 19 residues. Germline loops: CDR1 MNHEY, CDR2 SVGAGI. This CDR3 is CASSYSNLAGGPGTGELFF. CDR3 coding DNA: TGTGCCAGCAGTTACTCGAACCTAGCGGGAGGGCCGGGCACCGGGGAGCTGTTTTTT.

The genes are TRBV27 and TRBJ2-5; D may be TRBD1 (6 bases). Trimming took off 4 bases at V and 1 base at J, with 10 bases between the two ends. The length of the CDR3 is 14 residues. Germline CDR1 reads MNHEY; CDR2 reads SMNVEV (reference sequence). The CDR3 coding sequence is TGTGCCAGCAGTTCCCGACAGGCCCAAGAGACCCAGTACTTC. This codes for CASSSRQAQETQYF.

V and J are TRBV11-2 and TRBJ2-4, with TRBD2 matching 16 bases. Germline V gene data show CDR1 as SGHAT and CDR2 as FQNNGV. Trimming cost V 7 bases and J 1 base; bases outside gene matches: 19. CDR3 length: 22 residues. The CDR3 DNA sequence: TGTGCCAGCACCTCTATGGTGGGGGGGGGACTAGCGGGAGGGCCGGCCAAAAACATTCAGTACTTC. It is translated as CASTSMVGGGLAGGPAKNIQYF.

This rearrangement joins TRBV29-1 to TRBJ2-1, with 13 bases lining up with TRBD2. V was pared by 6 bases and J by 9 bases, with 5 bases of the junction left unmatched. Germline CDR1 and CDR2: SQVTM and ANQGSEA. There are 13 residues in the CDR3. The CDR3 sequence is CSVAGLAGAEQFF. The CDR3 DNA sequence: TGCAGCGTGGCTGGACTAGCGGGGGCTGAGCAGTTCTTC.